What follows are 16 T cell receptor beta chains derived from one specimen sequenced in a study of T cells after yellow fever vaccination. TCRdb itself ran the 5' RACE reads through MiXCR, one entry per CDR3 protein. The repertoire has some 560,000 distinct CDR3 sequences, less than 20% of them found once; the top ten carry about 18%. Material: PBMCs, obtained about 5 days after the first yellow fever vaccination. The source is a man aged 18 to 35 who received the YFV17D yellow fever vaccine.

This clonotype has just a few counts. The chain employs TRBV6-5 and TRBJ2-7; 12 bases map to TRBD2. The V and J ends lost 2 bases and 5 bases, in that order; junction bases with no gene match: 4. CDR1 and CDR2 from the germline V gene are MNHEY and SVGAGI. The CDR3 totals 15 residues. CDR3 nucleotide sequence: TGTGCCAGCAGTTACGGCGGACTAGCGGGGAACGAGCAGTACGTC. Protein sequence: CASSYGGLAGNEQYV.

The chain is built from TRBV7-2 and TRBJ2-3, with D possibly TRBD2 on 7 matching bases. Germline-derived CDR1 and CDR2 are SGHTA and FQGNSA. This CDR3 region has 16 residues. The V end lost 2 bases, the J end lost 2 bases, and 14 bases lay between the germline ends. CDR3: CASSLRVAGATDTQYF. CDR3 bases: TGTGCCAGCAGCTTAAGGGTTGCGGGGGCCACAGATACGCAGTATTTT.

In this sample, this clonotype turned up a few times. The V gene is TRBV12-3 or TRBV12-4, the J gene TRBJ2-2; D gene uncertain. Trimming took 3 bases from V and 4 from J, leaving 9 bases between them. CDR3 length: 14 residues. CDR3 in DNA: TGTGCCAGCAGTTTTTTCAGGACCACCGGGGAGCTGTTTTTT. Translating it yields CASSFFRTTGELFF.

This clonotype appeared a few times. The chain recombines TRBV3-1 with TRBJ2-3, with D possibly TRBD2 on 5 matching bases. Germline V gene sequence: CDR1 LGHDT, CDR2 YNNKEL (reference sequence). CDR3 length equals 14 residues. Trimming shortened V by 4 bases and J by 2 bases, and 10 bases separated the two germline ends. The CDR3 coding sequence is TGTGCCAGCAGCCGAAGGGAGCTCACAGATACGCAGTATTTT. Translation: CASSRRELTDTQYF.

There are a few counts of this clonotype. Here the CDR3 DNA reads TGTGCCAGCAGTTCCCCCGGGGGGTCGGACACCGGGGAGCTGTTTTTT. Protein product: CASSSPGGSDTGELFF. The chain has TRBV12-3 or TRBV12-4 and TRBJ2-2, with 7 positions matching TRBD2. This CDR3 is built from 16 residues. The trim removed 4 bases at V and 3 bases at J, leaving 8 bases unmatched.

The chain joins TRBV20-1 to TRBJ2-3, with D maybe TRBD2 (6 bases). The CDR3 covers 13 residues. Per germline, CDR1 DFQATT and CDR2 SNEGSKA (reference sequence). The ends were cut back, 3 bases at V and 3 bases at J, with 10 bases in the middle. CDR3 sequence reads: CSASPAGTDTQYF. The CDR3 DNA sequence: TGCAGTGCTAGCCCCGCGGGGACAGATACGCAGTATTTT.

The genes are TRBV19 and TRBJ2-3; tentative D call: TRBD1 (5 bases). This CDR3 is built from 13 residues. Germline values: CDR1 LNHDA, CDR2 SQIVND (reference sequence). Deletions cut 8 bases from V and 0 bases from J, with 9 bases between. The CDR3 region is CASDRTSTDTQYF. CDR3 nucleotides: TGTGCCAGTGACAGAACGAGCACAGATACGCAGTATTTT.

The chain couples TRBV6-2 or TRBV6-3 to TRBJ1-3; TRBD1 matches at 8 bases. The CDR3 has 23 residues. V shed 0 bases and J 0 bases; nucleotides not matched to a gene: 22. Per the germline V gene, CDR1 is MNHEY and CDR2 is SVGEGT. The CDR3 is CASSYSTWRGTGATLFSGNTIYF. CDR3 nucleotide sequence: TGTGCCAGCAGTTACTCGACATGGCGCGGGACAGGCGCCACCTTGTTCTCTGGAAACACCATATATTTT.

Only a few counts were recorded for this clonotype. The CDR3 here is CASSPERGRPYEQYF. The CDR3 DNA reads as TGTGCCAGCAGTCCAGAGCGGGGGCGACCCTACGAGCAGTACTTC. The chain employs TRBV12-3 or TRBV12-4 and TRBJ2-7, with TRBD2 identical over 8 bases. The CDR3 runs to 15 residues. V was clipped by 5 bases and J by 2 bases; unmatched bases: 8.

The rearrangement links TRBV4-1 to TRBJ1-5; D may be TRBD1 (6 bases). V was trimmed by 5 bases and J by 6 bases, leaving 14 bases between them. Per the germline V gene, CDR1 is MGHRA and CDR2 is YSYEKL. The CDR3 is 14 residues long. The CDR3 DNA reads TGCGCCAGCAGCGGGCAGCGGGGGCCTCAGCCCCAGCATTTT. This translates into CASSGQRGPQPQHF.

This clonotype was detected a few times. The rearrangement joins TRBV7-9 to TRBJ2-1; 7 bases match TRBD2. The V gene end was trimmed by 4 bases and the J gene end by 8 bases; junction bases not matched to a gene: 8. The CDR3 length is 14 residues. The germline V gene encodes CDR1 SEHNR and CDR2 FQNEAQ (reference sequence). CDR3 region: CASSSGLGRDEQFF. The CDR3, as DNA: TGTGCCAGCAGCTCCGGACTAGGGAGGGATGAGCAGTTCTTC.

The J gene is TRBJ1-2, the V gene TRBV4-3; 11 bases are shared with TRBD1. The CDR3 loop spans 15 amino acids. The trim removed 4 bases at V and 4 bases at J, leaving 5 bases unmatched. Germline assignment: CDR1 LGHNA and CDR2 YSLEER. The CDR3 loop is CASSPGTGGGYGYTF. The CDR3, as DNA: TGCGCCAGCAGCCCCGGGACAGGGGGGGGCTATGGCTACACCTTC.

CDR3 sequence (DNA): TGCAGTGCTAGGGCAGACCAAGAGACCCAGTACTTC. Its protein product is CSARADQETQYF. The chain uses TRBV20-1 and TRBJ2-5; D is undetermined. Per germline, CDR1 DFQATT and CDR2 SNEGSKA (reference sequence). The V and J ends lost 3 bases and 0 bases respectively, with 5 bases between them. The CDR3 is 12 residues long.

This rearrangement joins TRBV6-5 to TRBJ2-3, with 12 nucleotides matching TRBD2. The trim removed 2 bases at V and 3 bases at J, leaving 6 bases unmatched. Germline CDR1 and CDR2: MNHEY and SVGAGI. The CDR3 extends over 17 amino acids. The CDR3 bases are TGTGCCAGCAGTTACGCTAGCGGGGGGGCCTTTACAGATACGCAGTATTTT. This gives the protein CASSYASGGAFTDTQYF.

The chain has TRBV6-5 and TRBJ2-1; TRBD2 agrees at 12 bases. CDR1 is MNHEY, CDR2 SVGAGI, per germline. The CDR3 runs to 17 residues. V lost 0 bases and J lost 7; bases outside the gene matches: 7. The chain's CDR3 is CASSYSRLAGGPNEQFF. The CDR3 DNA follows: TGTGCCAGCAGTTACTCGAGGCTAGCGGGGGGGCCGAATGAGCAGTTCTTC.

This chain links TRBV7-8 with TRBJ2-1, with a possible D match to TRBD1 (6 bases). Germline CDR1 SGHVS, CDR2 FQNEAQ. The V gene lost 8 bases and the J gene lost 4 bases, with 18 bases spanning the gap. This CDR3 has 15 residues. CDR3 residues: CASRRRGSFYNEQFF. DNA of the CDR3: TGTGCCAGCCGACGCAGGGGTTCATTTTACAATGAGCAGTTCTTC.